These 13 T cell receptor beta chains came from one sample sequenced in a study of shared clonotypes between healthy human individuals. Sequenced by immunoSEQ multiplex PCR; TCRdb stores in-frame clones only, minus some. The profile covers hundreds of thousands of clones, with 74% appearing a single time and under 2% taken by the ten largest. The material sequenced was memory CD4+ T cells sorted from blood. As to subset: CD45RA-negative fraction. Source of these receptors: a woman aged 25 to 39 in good health.

The CDR3 protein is CASSKLANYGYTF. The CDR3, as DNA: TGTGCCAGCAGTAAGTTAGCTAACTATGGCTACACCTTC. The chain carries TRBV28 and TRBJ1-2; D is unresolved. Germline V gene sequence: CDR1 MDHEN, CDR2 SYDVKM. V was shortened by 5 bases and J by 0 bases, with 7 bases between the two germline ends. CDR3 length: 13 amino acids.

In this sample, this clone turned up a few times. The V gene is TRBV30, the J gene TRBJ2-1, with 10 bases aligning to TRBD2. The CDR3 spans 14 residues. Germline CDR1 is GTSNPN and CDR2 is SVGIG (reference sequence). J gave up 7 bases and V 6 bases, and 9 bases lay outside the gene matches. This CDR3 reads CACRLAGFGNEQFF. The CDR3 bases are TGTGCCTGCCGACTAGCGGGTTTCGGGAATGAGCAGTTCTTC.

CDR3: CASRGTGAISYEQYF. Here the CDR3 DNA reads TGTGCCAGCAGGGGGACAGGGGCTATCTCCTACGAGCAGTACTTC. The chain is built from TRBV28 and TRBJ2-7, with TRBD1 matching 10 bases. Germline values: CDR1 MDHEN, CDR2 SYDVKM. Germline trimming cut 6 bases from V and 0 bases from J; bases unmatched to any gene: 5. This CDR3 is 15 amino acids long.

This rearrangement joins TRBV7-2 to TRBJ1-2; TRBD1 agrees at 8 bases. The CDR3 covers 15 residues. CDR1 and CDR2 from the germline V gene are SGHTA and FQGNSA. V shed 1 base, J shed 4 bases, and the junction held 5 bases outside the gene matches. CDR3 coding DNA: TGTGCCAGCAGCTTAGACGCGGGACAGGTCTATGGCTACACCTTC. As protein: CASSLDAGQVYGYTF.

The J gene is TRBJ1-1, the V gene TRBV25-1; D unresolved. Germline lookup yields CDR1 MGHDK and CDR2 SYGVNS. The germline V and J ends were trimmed by 5 bases and 5 bases, with 12 bases remaining between them. This CDR3 comprises 13 residues. The CDR3 region has the DNA TGTGCCAGCAGTAAGACGGGCTGGACTGAAGCTTTCTTT. Translated, it gives CASSKTGWTEAFF.

The chain links TRBV14 to TRBJ2-2; no reliable D call. The ends were cut back, 3 bases at V and 4 bases at J, with 6 bases in the middle. Germline V gene lookup returns CDR1 SGHDN and CDR2 FVKESK. The CDR3 length is 13 residues. The CDR3 region is CASSQAVTGELFF. For the CDR3, the DNA is TGTGCCAGCAGCCAGGCAGTCACCGGGGAGCTGTTTTTT.

The chain has TRBV5-1 and TRBJ1-1; TRBD1 matches at 7 bases. V lost 4 bases, J lost 5 bases, and 11 bases stayed unmatched. The germline CDR1 and CDR2 sequences are SGHRS and YFSETQ. The CDR3 spans 15 residues. CDR3 coding DNA: TGCGCCAGCAGCCCGTGGGAGGGGGCGAGGACTGAAGCTTTCTTT. It translates to CASSPWEGARTEAFF.

J is TRBJ1-2 and V is TRBV7-2, with 8 nucleotides matching TRBD1. The CDR3 is 14 amino acids. Germline assignment: CDR1 SGHTA and CDR2 FQGNSA. V shed 3 bases, J shed 6 bases, and the junction held 6 bases outside the gene matches. Here the CDR3 reads CASSFGTGGDGYTF. CDR3 bases: TGTGCCAGCAGCTTTGGGACAGGCGGCGATGGCTACACCTTC.

This clone showed up many times. The CDR3 DNA reads TGTGCCAGCAGCTTAGCGCGGCTAGCGGGAGCTCAGGGCCCAGATACGCAGTATTTT. Encoded protein: CASSLARLAGAQGPDTQYF. The chain employs TRBV7-9 and TRBJ2-3, with TRBD2 matching 10 bases. Germline loops: CDR1 SEHNR, CDR2 FQNEAQ (reference sequence). The trim removed 0 bases at V and 4 bases at J, leaving 13 bases unmatched. The length of the CDR3 is 19 residues.

The V and J genes are TRBV1 and TRBJ2-7; the DNA was not compared with TRBD2, the D call given in the table. TRBV1 is an annotated pseudogene. The CDR3 has 12 residues. In nucleotides, the CDR3 is TGCACCAGCAGCCAAAACCGCGGGAAGGGCTACTTC. It yields the protein CTSSQNRGKGYF.

The CDR3 DNA is TGTGCCAGTAGTGGTGGCCACCCGGCTCGGACCGGGGAGCTGTTTTTT. Translating it yields CASSGGHPARTGELFF. This chain links TRBV19 with TRBJ2-2; D gene unclear. Germline assignment: CDR1 LNHDA and CDR2 SQIVND (reference sequence). V lost 5 bases to trimming and J lost 5 bases, with 18 bases between them. This CDR3 has 16 amino acids.

A few counts support this clone. The rearrangement uses TRBV6-1 and TRBJ2-2, with TRBD2 matching over 7 bases. V was pared by 4 bases and J by 3 bases, with 5 bases of the junction left unmatched. The CDR3 contains 15 residues. Per germline, CDR1 MNHNS and CDR2 SASEGT. The CDR3 is CASSAASGHTGELFF. The CDR3 DNA is TGTGCCAGCAGTGCCGCTAGCGGCCACACCGGGGAGCTGTTTTTT.

J is TRBJ2-5 and V is TRBV27; 9 bases align to TRBD2. With V trimmed by 5 bases and J by 4 bases, 8 bases remained unmatched. This CDR3 has 15 amino acids. Germline CDR1 MNHEY, CDR2 SMNVEV (reference sequence). The DNA of the CDR3 is TGTGCCAGCAGTGAAGGACTAGCGCCATCAGAGACCCAGTACTTC. It is translated as CASSEGLAPSETQYF.